The rows below give T cell receptor beta chains drawn from one sample of a study of type 1 regulatory T cells. Their antigens remain unidentified. TCRdb recomputed calls from the reads with MiXCR, one row per CDR3 protein. The sample carries about 74,000 distinct CDR3 sequences, 63% recorded once. The sample comprised cultured T cells, either the whole culture or a sorted T cell fraction (not recorded which). The source is a human donor in good health. Each CDR3 is given with its conserved first and last residue. D genes are given only for firm matches. Some rows mark clone size as missing; the rest say once, few, many or name a class of expanded clone.

V	D	J	size	DNA	CDR3
TRBV11-2	NA	TRBJ1-1	NA	TGTGCCAGCAGCCCTAAACCTGTTTTTGAAGCTTTCTTT	CASSPKPVFEAFF
TRBV9	TRBD1	TRBJ2-1	NA	TGTGCCAGCAGCGTAGGCGACAGGGTGAGCAATGAGCAGTTCTTC	CASSVGDRVSNEQFF
TRBV19	TRBD1	TRBJ1-1	once	TGTGCCAGTAGTATATTTCCCGGACAGGGGTTCCCTGAAGCTTTCTTT	CASSIFPGQGFPEAFF
TRBV28	NA	TRBJ2-1	few	TGTGCCAGCACCCGGGGTGGGGAGCAGTTCTTC	CASTRGGEQFF
TRBV19	NA	TRBJ2-7	NA	TGTGCCAGTAGTCCCCGGGACGGACTTACCTACGAGCAGTACTTC	CASSPRDGLTYEQYF
TRBV24-1	NA	TRBJ2-5	NA	TGTGCCACCAGTGACCCCGACGGACGAGAGACCCAGTACTTC	CATSDPDGRETQYF
TRBV7-9	NA	TRBJ2-7	few	TGTGCCAGCAGCTCGTCCGGGACCCCTGAGCAGTACTTC	CASSSSGTPEQYF
TRBV5-1	NA	TRBJ1-1	NA	TGCGCCAGCAGCTTGGCTCAGTCGAGGAACACTGAAGCTTTCTTT	CASSLAQSRNTEAFF
TRBV29-1	TRBD2	TRBJ2-1	NA	TGCAGCGTTGAGCTAGCGGGAGGGCGGATCTTTGACAATGAGCAGTTCTTC	CSVELAGGRIFDNEQFF
TRBV5-1	NA	TRBJ1-1	NA	TGCGCCAGCAGAGCTCTAGGGAGCAATTTGAACACTGAAGCTTTCTTT	CASRALGSNLNTEAFF
TRBV24-1	NA	TRBJ2-3	NA	TGTGCCACCAATCCCGGGACTCCCACAGATACGCAGTATTTT	CATNPGTPTDTQYF
TRBV5-1	NA	TRBJ1-5	few	TGCGCCAGCAGCATGGACGGCAATCAGCCCCAGCATTTT	CASSMDGNQPQHF
TRBV11-2	NA	TRBJ1-5	many	TGTGCCAGCAGCTTTGCAGGGTTCCAACAGCCCCAGCATTTT	CASSFAGFQQPQHF
TRBV18	NA	TRBJ2-3	few	TGTGCCAGCTCACGCCCCGACGATACGCAGTATTTT	CASSRPDDTQYF
TRBV5-1	NA	TRBJ1-2	NA	TGCGCCAGCATGAGAGGACCGATTAACTATGACTACACCTTC	CASMRGPINYDYTF
TRBV12-3/TRBV12-4	NA	TRBJ2-3	NA	TGTGCCAGCAACCGGGGGAGAGATACGCAGTATTTT	CASNRGRDTQYF
TRBV20-1	TRBD2	TRBJ2-1	NA	TGCAGTGCTAGGAAAACTAGCGGCTCCTACAATGAGCAGTTCTTC	CSARKTSGSYNEQFF
TRBV20-1	TRBD2	TRBJ2-7	NA	TGCAGTGCTAGTATACTAGCGGGAGATGAGCAGTACTTC	CSASILAGDEQYF
TRBV7-3	NA	TRBJ2-1	NA	TGTGCCAGCAGCTCCCCGGACAATGAGCAGTTCTTC	CASSSPDNEQFF
TRBV9	NA	TRBJ2-1	NA	TGTGCCAGCAGCGTCTCCAATGAGCAGTTCTTC	CASSVSNEQFF
TRBV4-2	TRBD1	TRBJ2-6	NA	TGTGCCAGCAGCCAAGAATCGACGAGACAGGGGAGTGGGGCCAACGTCCTGACTTTC	CASSQESTRQGSGANVLTF
TRBV20-1	TRBD1	TRBJ2-2	few	TGCAGTGCCCCGGACAGGGGAGTTCCTTCCACCGGGGAGCTGTTTTTT	CSAPDRGVPSTGELFF
TRBV6-5	TRBD1	TRBJ2-2	NA	TGTGCCAGCAGTTACTCGGACAGGGGTACCGGGGAGCTGTTTTTT	CASSYSDRGTGELFF
TRBV6-2/TRBV6-3	NA	TRBJ2-5	NA	TGTGCCAGCAGAAGACCTTTCCGGGAGCAAGAGACCCAGTACTTC	CASRRPFREQETQYF
TRBV5-1	NA	TRBJ1-5	NA	TGCGCCAGCAGCTTGGAGGCGGGCAATCAGCCCCAGCATTTT	CASSLEAGNQPQHF
TRBV4-2	NA	TRBJ2-7	NA	TGTGCCAGCAGCCAAGATCTTCTGGCGCCTCCCTACGAGCAGTACTTC	CASSQDLLAPPYEQYF
TRBV7-2	NA	TRBJ2-1	few	TGTGCCAGCAGCTTTAGGAAAGACAATGAGCAGTTCTTC	CASSFRKDNEQFF
TRBV5-4	TRBD2	TRBJ2-7	NA	TGTGCCAGCAGCTCAACTGGGACTAGCGGGAGCTACGAGCAGTACTTC	CASSSTGTSGSYEQYF
TRBV2	TRBD1	TRBJ2-5	few	TGTGCCAGCAGTCCCGGCTGGGACAGGAGTTCTCAGTACTTC	CASSPGWDRSSQYF
TRBV20-1	NA	TRBJ1-5	NA	TGCAGTGTGAAGGGAGCGAGTCAGCCCCAGCATTTT	CSVKGASQPQHF
TRBV5-1	NA	TRBJ2-2	NA	TGCGCCAGCAGCTTGGCATCAACGGGAGCGCATTTCGGGGAGCTGTTTTTT	CASSLASTGAHFGELFF
TRBV19	NA	TRBJ2-3	NA	TGTGCCAGTAGTCCCCGGGGGATGGGCACAGATACGCAGTATTTT	CASSPRGMGTDTQYF
TRBV3-1	NA	TRBJ1-1	few	TGTGCCAGCAGCGCAACAGCCGGGACCCTGCACTTCACTGAAGCTTTCTTT	CASSATAGTLHFTEAFF
TRBV7-9	TRBD2	TRBJ2-7	NA	TGTGCCAGCAGCCCGACTAGCGCCTACGAGCAGTACTTC	CASSPTSAYEQYF
TRBV12-5	NA	TRBJ2-2	NA	TGTGCTAGTGCCCCAAAGACGAACACCGGGGAGCTGTTTTTT	CASAPKTNTGELFF
TRBV15	NA	TRBJ2-2	NA	TGTGCCACCAGCAGGGGATTGAACACCGGGGAGCTGTTTTTT	CATSRGLNTGELFF
TRBV5-1	TRBD2	TRBJ2-2	NA	TGCGCCAGCAGCCATAGGACTAGCGGGAGCACCGGGGAGCTGTTTTTT	CASSHRTSGSTGELFF
TRBV20-1	TRBD2	TRBJ2-5	NA	TGCAGTCCCTCCGGGACTAGCAGGAGGGCTCTCCTCCAAGAGACCCAGTACTTC	CSPSGTSRRALLQETQYF
TRBV7-8	NA	TRBJ2-2	few	TGTGCCAGCAGCGGAAGATCCCGGGATTGGACCGGGGAGCTGTTTTTT	CASSGRSRDWTGELFF
TRBV5-5	NA	TRBJ1-5	NA	TGTGCCAGCAGCTTGGCGAGGATCAACCAGCCCCAGCATTTT	CASSLARINQPQHF
TRBV2	TRBD2	TRBJ2-1	NA	TGTGCCAGCGGTCGGGGCCTAGCGGGACGGGAGCAGTTCTTC	CASGRGLAGREQFF
TRBV4-3	TRBD2	TRBJ2-1	NA	TGCGCCAGCAGCCCCAGGGGACTAGCGTTGAATGAGCAGTTCTTC	CASSPRGLALNEQFF
TRBV28	NA	TRBJ2-7	few	TGTGCCAGCACCTTACACGGTGTCTCCTACGAGCAGTACTTC	CASTLHGVSYEQYF
TRBV7-9	NA	TRBJ1-2	NA	TGTGCCAGCAGCCAGCTCGGGGTAGGCTATGGCTACACCTTC	CASSQLGVGYGYTF
TRBV29-1	NA	TRBJ1-1	NA	TGCAGCGTTGAGGCGTTGGCTGACACTGAAGCTTTCTTT	CSVEALADTEAFF
TRBV12-3/TRBV12-4	NA	TRBJ2-6	NA	TGTGCCAGCACCCTCCGCGCGGGGATAGGGGCCAACGTCCTGACTTTC	CASTLRAGIGANVLTF
TRBV7-8	NA	TRBJ1-3	NA	TGTGCCAGCAGCTTACTTCTCCCGGGCTCCGAAAACACCATATATTTT	CASSLLLPGSENTIYF
TRBV3-1	TRBD2	TRBJ2-1	many	TGTGCCAGCAGCCAAGGTACTAGCGGGACGCAGTTCTTC	CASSQGTSGTQFF
TRBV20-1	TRBD1	TRBJ1-5	NA	TGCAGTGCTAGTAGGGACAGAGGGTGGCCCCAGCATTTT	CSASRDRGWPQHF
TRBV7-8	NA	TRBJ1-5	few	TGTGCCAGCAGCTTAGGGGCCAGTAAACTAAGCAATCAGCCCCAGCATTTT	CASSLGASKLSNQPQHF
TRBV5-4	NA	TRBJ2-3	few	TGTGCCAGCAGCTTGGTCAGGGGTGGAGGAGATACGCAGTATTTT	CASSLVRGGGDTQYF
TRBV5-1	NA	TRBJ2-5	NA	TGCGCCAGCAGCTTGGCCGGGCTAGATGGGGAGACCCAGTACTTC	CASSLAGLDGETQYF
TRBV15	NA	TRBJ1-5	NA	TGTGCCACCAGCAGAGATGGACTTAGTAATCAGCCCCAGCATTTT	CATSRDGLSNQPQHF
TRBV7-2	NA	TRBJ2-2	few	TGTGCCAGCAGCTTAGAATGGATCGGGGAGCTGTTTTTT	CASSLEWIGELFF
TRBV19	TRBD2	TRBJ2-5	NA	TGTGCCAGTAGTAATGAGGCGGGACTAACGGAGACCCAGTACTTC	CASSNEAGLTETQYF
TRBV6-5	NA	TRBJ2-1	NA	TGTGCCAGCAGTCCACCCCCGGACGTAGCCCGGCTTGAGCAGTTCTTC	CASSPPPDVARLEQFF
TRBV6-1	NA	TRBJ2-7	NA	TGTGCCAGCAGTGGAATCCGGGCTGGGTCCTCCGGCGAGCAGTACTTC	CASSGIRAGSSGEQYF